Detailed here is one T cell receptor (beta chain). Only in-frame clones appear in the TCRdb table, and some are missing; sequencing was by immunoSEQ multiplex PCR. This sample carries 25,000 to 40,000 clones, roughly 75% of them seen once, and the ten largest clones take around 34%. The data were obtained in a study of T cells in localized non-small cell lung cancer. The V end lost 2 bases, the J end lost 4 bases, and 13 bases lay between the germline ends. The germline V gene encodes CDR1 GTSNPN and CDR2 SVGIG (reference sequence). The CDR3 runs 14 residues. The V call is TRBV30, the J call TRBJ2-3, with D unresolved. The sample consisted of peripheral blood, taken before any cancer treatment. The clonotype comes from a male donor at least 60 years old with stage II squamous cell lung carcinoma. CDR3 bases: TGTGCCTGGAGTACTACCAGCCCCCCAGATACGCAGTATTTT. Its translation is CAWSTTSPPDTQYF.